A selection of T cell receptor beta chains follows, all from one sample in a study of cytomegalovirus exposure and HLA in healthy donors. Data came from immunoSEQ multiplex PCR; TCRdb stores just in-frame clones and leaves some out. There are fewer than 85,000 clones in the sample; around 72% occur only once, and 9% to 14% lies in the top ten. The source material was PBMCs. These TCRs come from a middle-aged woman in good health and CMV-seropositive. Both conserved end residues are part of each CDR3. The D gene is left open where the match is weak. Clone size is not always given. Where it is, it says once, few, many or a class for expanded clones.

clone_size	d_call	v_call	j_call	cdr3_aa	cdr3_nt
-	TRBD2	TRBV5-4	TRBJ2-7	CASSGGLAVVYEQYF	TGTGCCAGCAGCGGGGGACTAGCGGTGGTCTACGAGCAGTACTTC
-	-	TRBV29-1	TRBJ1-1	CSVEDVESEAFF	TGCAGCGTTGAAGATGTCGAGTCTGAAGCTTTCTTT
-	-	TRBV2	TRBJ1-5	CASTSQQGGQPQHF	TGTGCCAGCACTTCTCAACAGGGTGGGCAGCCCCAGCATTTT
-	-	TRBV10-3	TRBJ1-5	CAISESWGGIQPQHF	TGTGCCATCAGTGAGTCGTGGGGGGGGATTCAGCCCCAGCATTTT
-	TRBD2	TRBV11-2	TRBJ2-1	CASSRSGGATVEQFF	TGTGCCAGCAGCCGCAGCGGGGGGGCGACGGTTGAGCAGTTCTTC
-	TRBD2	TRBV6-6	TRBJ2-7	CASSSPIAGPYEQYF	TGTGCCAGCAGTTCCCCCATAGCGGGGCCCTACGAGCAGTACTTC
few	-	TRBV7-8	TRBJ1-3	CASYDTNSGNTIYF	TGTGCCAGCTACGACACAAACTCTGGAAACACCATATATTTT
few	TRBD1	TRBV10-2	TRBJ1-3	CASSRGLDGNTIYF	TGCGCCAGCAGTAGGGGGCTTGATGGAAACACCATATATTTT
-	TRBD2	TRBV7-2	TRBJ2-3	CASSHPSGGAGDTQYF	TGTGCCAGCAGCCACCCTAGCGGGGGGGCCGGGGATACGCAGTATTTT
-	TRBD1	TRBV18	TRBJ1-5	CASSPTGGTQPQHF	TGTGCCAGCTCGCCTACAGGGGGCACTCAGCCCCAGCATTTT
-	TRBD1	TRBV27	TRBJ2-7	CASGTGDYEQYF	TGTGCCAGCGGGACAGGTGACTACGAGCAGTACTTC
-	-	TRBV2	TRBJ1-3	CASSVTGINTIYF	TGTGCCAGCAGTGTTACAGGGATTAACACCATATATTTT
-	-	TRBV9	TRBJ2-7	CASSVGPAFEQYF	TGTGCCAGCAGCGTAGGGCCAGCGTTCGAGCAGTACTTC
-	TRBD2	TRBV7-2	TRBJ2-7	CASCMAGGPYEQYF	TGTGCCAGCTGCATGGCGGGGGGCCCCTACGAGCAGTACTTC
few	TRBD2	TRBV10-3	TRBJ2-7	CAISKGLAGGRYEQYF	TGTGCCATCAGTAAGGGACTAGCGGGGGGACGCTACGAGCAGTACTTC
-	-	TRBV9	TRBJ2-1	CASSVGAGSYNEQFF	TGTGCCAGCAGCGTAGGGGCGGGGTCCTACAATGAGCAGTTCTTC